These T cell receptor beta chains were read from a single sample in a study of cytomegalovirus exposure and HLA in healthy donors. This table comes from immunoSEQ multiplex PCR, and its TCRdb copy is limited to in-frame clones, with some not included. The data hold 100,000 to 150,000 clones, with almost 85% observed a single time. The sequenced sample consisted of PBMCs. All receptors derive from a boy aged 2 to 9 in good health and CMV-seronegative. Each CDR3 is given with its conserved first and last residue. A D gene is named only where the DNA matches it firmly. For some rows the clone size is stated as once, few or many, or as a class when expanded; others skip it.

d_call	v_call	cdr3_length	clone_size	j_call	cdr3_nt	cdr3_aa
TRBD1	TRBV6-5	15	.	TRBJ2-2	TGTGCCAGCAGTGGGGGGGACAGGGAAACCGGGGAGCTGTTTTTT	CASSGGDRETGELFF
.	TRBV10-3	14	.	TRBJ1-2	TGTGCCATCAGGGCCGGGGGGCTTAGGGGAGGCTACACCTTC	CAIRAGGLRGGYTF
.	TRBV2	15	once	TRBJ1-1	TGTGCCAGCAGTGGGGAGGCGGGGTCTGGCACTGAAGCTTTCTTT	CASSGEAGSGTEAFF
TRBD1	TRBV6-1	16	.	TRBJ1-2	TGTGCCAGCAGTGAACCGGACAGGGGGCTAGGGTATGGCTACACCTTC	CASSEPDRGLGYGYTF
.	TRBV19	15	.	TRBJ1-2	TGTGCCAGTAGCCCTATCATCGGACAGATCGGGGGCTACACCTTC	CASSPIIGQIGGYTF
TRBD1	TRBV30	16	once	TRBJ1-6	TGTGCCTGGAGTCCTAGGGGGGGACAGGGTTTGTCACCCCTCCACTTT	CAWSPRGGQGLSPLHF
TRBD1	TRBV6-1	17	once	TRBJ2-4	TGTGCCAGCAGTGCTGACAGGGAACGCTTTGGCAAAAACATTCAGTACTTC	CASSADRERFGKNIQYF
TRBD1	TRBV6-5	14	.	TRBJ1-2	TGTGCCAGCAGTCCGGGGCCAGGGGGTAATGGCTACACCTTC	CASSPGPGGNGYTF
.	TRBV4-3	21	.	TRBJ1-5	TGCGCCAGCAGCCAAGCAAGTTCGCGGGAGACAACAACGCTTAGCAATCAGCCCCAGCATTTT	CASSQASSRETTTLSNQPQHF
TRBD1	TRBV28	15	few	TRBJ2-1	TGTGCCAGCAGTTCCGGGACAGGGGTCTACAATGAGCAGTTCTTC	CASSSGTGVYNEQFF
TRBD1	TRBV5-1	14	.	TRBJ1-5	TGCGCCAGCAGCTGGACGACAGGGAATCAGCCCCAGCATTTT	CASSWTTGNQPQHF
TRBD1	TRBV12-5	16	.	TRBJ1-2	TGTGCTAGTGGTTTGGGAATAGGGACAGTCAACTATGGCTACACCTTC	CASGLGIGTVNYGYTF
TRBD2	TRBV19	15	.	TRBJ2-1	TGTGCCAGTAGTATGGGGGGGTCTACCTACAATGAGCAGTTCTTC	CASSMGGSTYNEQFF
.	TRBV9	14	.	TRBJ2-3	TGTGCCAGCAGCGTAGACAGGAGCACAGATACGCAGTATTTT	CASSVDRSTDTQYF
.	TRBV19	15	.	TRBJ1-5	TGTGCCAGTACCTCAGAAAGTTTTAGCAATCAGCCCCAGCATTTT	CASTSESFSNQPQHF
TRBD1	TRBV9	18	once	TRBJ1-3	TGTGCCAGCAGCTCCCGTGGGACAGGAATTATCTCTGGAAACACCATATATTTT	CASSSRGTGIISGNTIYF
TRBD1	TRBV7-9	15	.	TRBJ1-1	TGTGCCAGCAGCTTATGGATAGGACAGGGAGCAGAAGCTTTCTTT	CASSLWIGQGAEAFF
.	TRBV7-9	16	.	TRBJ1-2	TGTGCCAGCAGCTTAGCGCGGGCAGGTACTAACTATGGCTACACCTTC	CASSLARAGTNYGYTF
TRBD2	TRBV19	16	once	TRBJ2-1	TGTGCCAGTAGTATATACCCGCGGGGGATCTACAATGAGCAGTTCTTC	CASSIYPRGIYNEQFF
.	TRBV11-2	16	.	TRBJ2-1	TGTGCCAGCAGCTTAGGACTAGTTCTGTTAGTGGATGAGCAGTTCTTC	CASSLGLVLLVDEQFF
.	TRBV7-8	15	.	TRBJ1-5	TGTGCCAGCAGCTTAGCGGACAGTAGCAATCAGCCCCAGCATTTT	CASSLADSSNQPQHF
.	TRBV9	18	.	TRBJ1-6	TGTGCCAGCAGCCTTACTACAGGGAGCAGCTCCTATAATTCACCCCTCCACTTT	CASSLTTGSSSYNSPLHF
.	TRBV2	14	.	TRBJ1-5	TGTGCCAGCAGTGAGGTAGGGGTGAATCAGCCCCAGCATTTT	CASSEVGVNQPQHF
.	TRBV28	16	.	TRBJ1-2	TGTGCCAGCAGTTCACCCACCCGACAGTCTAACTATGGCTACACCTTC	CASSSPTRQSNYGYTF
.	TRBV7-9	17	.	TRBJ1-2	TGTGCCAGCAGCTTAGGAAGGTACAGTAGCGACTCCCATGGCTACACCTTC	CASSLGRYSSDSHGYTF
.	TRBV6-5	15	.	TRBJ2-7	TGTGCCAGCAGTTATAAACGGACAACGACCTACGAGCAGTACTTC	CASSYKRTTTYEQYF
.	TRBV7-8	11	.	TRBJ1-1	TGTGCCAGCAGCTCCAGGGTTGAAGCTTTCTTT	CASSSRVEAFF
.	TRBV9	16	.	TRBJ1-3	TGTGCCAGCAGCGTAGGTCCCCAGGGAACTGGAAACACCATATATTTT	CASSVGPQGTGNTIYF